The 16 T cell receptor beta chains reported below all come from one sample, sequenced in a study of T cells after yellow fever vaccination. TCRdb passed the 5' RACE reads through MiXCR, listing each CDR3 protein once. The sample holds some 320,000 distinct CDR3 sequences; over 3.5% are singletons and the top ten take roughly a fifth. The sequencing used PBMCs, collected 15 days after the yellow fever booster vaccination. Receptors originate from a man aged 18 to 29 who received the YFV17D yellow fever vaccine.

The chain couples TRBV5-1 to TRBJ2-7; 7 bases line up with TRBD2. Germline V lookup: CDR1 SGHRS, CDR2 YFSETQ. V dropped 0 bases and J dropped 2; count of bases not matched to a gene: 5. The CDR3 extends over 15 amino acids. The CDR3 sequence: CASSLGRGRAYEQYF. For the CDR3, the DNA is TGCGCCAGCAGCTTGGGGCGGGGGAGAGCCTACGAGCAGTACTTC.

V is TRBV5-1 and J is TRBJ1-3; no clear D. The V gene's germline CDR1 is SGHRS and CDR2 YFSETQ. CDR3 length equals 16 residues. The V end lost 2 bases, the J end lost 0 bases, and 12 bases lay between the germline ends. The CDR3 DNA sequence: TGCGCCAGCAGCTTTCCGGTGCCGAACTCTGGAAACACCATATATTTT. Its translation: CASSFPVPNSGNTIYF.

This clonotype has more than one count but fewer than ten. The chain uses TRBV20-1 and TRBJ1-1, with 9 bases matching TRBD1. The trim removed 6 bases at V and 0 bases at J, leaving 8 bases unmatched. This CDR3 has 15 residues. The germline CDR1 and CDR2 sequences are DFQATT and SNEGSKA (reference sequence). CDR3 region: CSAPGTGTLNTEAFF. The CDR3 DNA is TGCAGTGCCCCCGGGACAGGGACATTGAACACTGAAGCTTTCTTT.

This clonotype was seen only a few times. The chain couples TRBV5-1 to TRBJ2-2, with TRBD2 matching 7 bases. The V and J ends lost 4 bases and 4 bases, in that order; junction bases with no gene match: 10. Germline V gives CDR1 SGHRS, CDR2 YFSETQ. There are 16 residues in the CDR3. DNA for the CDR3: TGCGCCAGCAGCCACCGTGGGGGGGAAATCACCGGGGAGCTGTTTTTT. Protein: CASSHRGGEITGELFF.

This clonotype was observed a handful of times. The V and J genes are TRBV7-2 and TRBJ2-2; D call uncertain. V lost 5 bases and J lost 7, with 14 bases in between. The CDR3 is 14 residues long. Germline V gene data show CDR1 as SGHTA and CDR2 as FQGNSA. CDR3 DNA sequence: TGTGCCAGCAGCCTAGAGTATATTGGCGGGGAGCTGTTTTTT. Its protein is CASSLEYIGGELFF.

This clonotype turned up a few times. The V gene is TRBV6-2 or TRBV6-3, the J gene TRBJ2-7; D unresolved. Germline CDR1 MNHEY, CDR2 SVGEGT. The CDR3 extends over 14 amino acids. Between the trimmed V and J ends, which lost 10 bases and 0 bases, there was a span of 16 bases. CDR3 sequence: CATDDGLSSYEQYV. The CDR3 DNA is TGTGCCACAGACGACGGCTTGAGCTCCTACGAGCAGTACGTC.

This clonotype has just a few counts. V usage is TRBV7-2 and J usage is TRBJ2-7; D is undetermined. The germline V and J ends were trimmed by 2 bases and 0 bases, with 5 bases remaining between them. Per germline, CDR1 SGHTA and CDR2 FQGNSA. This CDR3 has 13 residues. DNA of the CDR3: TGTGCCAGCAGCTTAAGGAACTCCTACGAGCAGTACGTC. Amino acid sequence: CASSLRNSYEQYV.

The J gene is TRBJ1-4, the V gene TRBV30; D ambiguous. V was trimmed by 1 base and J by 3 bases, leaving 12 bases between them. Germline V gene data show CDR1 as GTSNPN and CDR2 as SVGIG (reference sequence). There are 15 residues in the CDR3. CDR3 bases: TGTGCCTGGAGTGCCGTCGGGTCGGCTAATGAAAAACTGTTTTTT. This codes for CAWSAVGSANEKLFF. Based on the CDR3 plus reference TRBV30 and TRBJ1-4, the full variable domain is SQTIHQWPATLVQPVGSPLSLECTVEGTSNPNLYWYRQAAGRGLQLLFYSVGIGQISSEVPQNLSASRPQDRQFILSSKKLLLSDSGFYLCAWSAVGSANEKLFFGSGTQLSVL.

The sample holds many counts of this clonotype. The chain recombines TRBV5-4 with TRBJ1-1; possible D gene TRBD1, 5 bases. Germline V gene data show CDR1 as SGHNT and CDR2 as YYREEE (reference sequence). The CDR3 sequence is 14 residues long. Trimming stripped 4 bases from V and 1 base from J, with 11 bases between. CDR3 sequence (DNA): TGTGCCAGCAGCACGCAGGGCTCGAACACTGAAGCTTTCTTT. This sequence encodes CASSTQGSNTEAFF.

This clonotype was observed many times. The rearrangement uses TRBV4-2 and TRBJ2-3; 9 bases are a match to TRBD1. The CDR3 length is 14 residues. V was pared by 5 bases and J by 5 bases, with 5 bases of the junction left unmatched. Germline assignment: CDR1 LGHNA and CDR2 YNFKEQ. In nucleotides, the CDR3 is TGTGCCAGCAGCGGGGGACAGGGTGAAGATACGCAGTATTTT. Residues: CASSGGQGEDTQYF.

Details on this clonotype: A junction boundary mismatches the germline segment, possibly from a read error. As DNA, the CDR3 is TGCGCCAGCAGCTTAGGGTCAGGGAACACTGAAGCTTTCTTT. Translating gives CASSLGSGNTEAFF. The chain has TRBV7-2 and TRBJ1-1; D remains unclear. Germline CDR1 SGHTA, CDR2 FQGNSA. This CDR3 spans 14 amino acids.

This clonotype has only a few counts. The chain employs TRBV6-1 and TRBJ1-2; D unresolved. The CDR3 has 12 amino acids. V lost 3 bases, J lost 8 bases, and 10 bases lay in between. CDR1 and CDR2 (germline): MNHNS, SASEGT. The CDR3 nucleotides are TGTGCCAGCAGTGACGGCCCGTGGGGCTACACCTTC. This encodes CASSDGPWGYTF.

This clonotype was observed many times. The chain is built from TRBV12-3 or TRBV12-4 and TRBJ1-1, with 7 bases aligning to TRBD1. The CDR3 extends over 14 amino acids. Trimming took 4 bases from V and 2 from J; bases not matched to a gene: 4. CDR3 bases: TGTGCCAGCAGTTCCGGGACAGACAACACTGAAGCTTTCTTT. It is translated as CASSSGTDNTEAFF.

This clonotype was found a few times. This chain links TRBV5-4 with TRBJ2-3, with D perhaps TRBD1 (5 bases). This CDR3 region has 15 residues. V was pared by 4 bases and J by 5 bases, with 17 bases between. CDR1 and CDR2 from the germline V gene are SGHNT and YYREEE (reference sequence). CDR3 coding DNA: TGTGCCAGCAGCAGTGGGTATAAGGACATAGATACGCAGTATTTT. It codes for CASSSGYKDIDTQYF.

This clonotype was observed a few times. The chain employs TRBV25-1 and TRBJ2-5; TRBD2 aligns across 11 bases. CDR3 length: 15 residues. The ends lost 3 bases at V and 8 bases at J; junction bases unmatched: 8. CDR1 is MGHDK and CDR2 is SYGVNS in the germline V gene. CDR3 in amino acids: CASSDPTSGALTQYF. For the CDR3, the DNA is TGTGCCAGCAGTGACCCGACTAGCGGGGCACTAACCCAGTACTTC.

This rearrangement joins TRBV12-3 or TRBV12-4 to TRBJ2-1; 8 positions match TRBD1. The CDR3 contains 13 residues. V was clipped by 8 bases and J by 9 bases; unmatched bases: 9. The CDR3 DNA is TGTGCCAGCGTCGTGACAGGGGATGGTGAGCAGTTCTTC. Its translation: CASVVTGDGEQFF.